The present T cell receptor (beta chain) was sequenced within a study of T cells in Graves' hyperthyroidism and ophthalmopathy. Germline values: CDR1 SGHRS, CDR2 YFSETQ. The CDR3 runs to 17 residues. About this clonotype itself: One end of the junction fails to match germline, which may point to a read error.

PBMCs were derived from around 10 ml fresh peripheral blood. RNA transcripts yielded amplified TCR beta CDR3 regions. With the HTBI primer set, the TCR CDR3 went through a first round of RT-PCR. TCRdb fed the multiplex PCR reads into MiXCR, producing one record per CDR3 protein. The sample has about 560,000 distinct CDR3 sequences; approximately 15% are singletons. The V call is TRBV5-1, the J call TRBJ1-1; TRBD1 might be the D (6 bases). This receptor was identified in a woman aged 18 to 35 with Graves' hyperthyroidism. The material sequenced was blood. The CDR3 DNA follows: TGCGCCAGCAGTCGCCGGGGGCAGCGCGAGGTGAACACCGAAGCTTTCTTT. As protein: CASSRRGQREVNTEAFF.